Below, 9 T cell receptor beta chains from the same sample are listed, as sequenced in a study of T cells after yellow fever vaccination. Via MiXCR, TCRdb re-called the 5' RACE reads, giving one row per CDR3 protein. Of roughly 350,000 distinct CDR3 sequences listed, 4.1% are singletons. The sequences come from PBMCs, collected 5 days after the yellow fever booster vaccination. These receptors were obtained from a man aged 18 to 35 who received the YFV17D yellow fever vaccine.

This clonotype was seen a handful of times. The J gene is TRBJ1-3, the V gene TRBV6-5; D possibly corresponds to TRBD1 (6 bases). V gave up 6 bases and J gave up 7 bases, with 19 bases separating them. This CDR3 has 15 amino acids. CDR1 is MNHEY, CDR2 SVGAGI, per germline. The CDR3 bases are TGTGCCAGCAGCCCCTACGGACACAGGGCCAACACCATATATTTT. Its translation: CASSPYGHRANTIYF.

This clonotype was observed a few times. CDR3 amino acids: CASSQDGARSTDTQYF. CDR3 DNA sequence: TGCGCCAGCAGCCAAGATGGGGCTAGGAGCACAGATACGCAGTATTTT. V gene TRBV4-1 combines with J gene TRBJ2-3; D may be TRBD1 (5 bases). V shed 0 bases and J shed 0 bases, with 10 bases lying between them. This CDR3 spans 16 amino acids. Germline V gene lookup returns CDR1 MGHRA and CDR2 YSYEKL.

This clonotype occurred many times. The CDR3 DNA sequence: TGTGCCAGCAGCGTAGGTAAGGGCGTGAACACTGAAGCTTTCTTT. Protein product: CASSVGKGVNTEAFF. This sequence joins TRBV9 and TRBJ1-1; D is unclear. This CDR3 contains 15 residues. The germline V gene has CDR1 SGDLS and CDR2 YYNGEE. V was cut by 0 bases and J by 0 bases, with 9 bases left in between.

This clonotype appeared many times. The CDR3 sequence is CASSEAGLHELAGTDTQYF. In DNA, the CDR3 is TGTGCCAGCAGTGAAGCCGGCCTCCACGAACTAGCGGGGACAGATACGCAGTATTTT. J is TRBJ2-3 and V is TRBV2; 10 positions match TRBD2. This CDR3 spans 19 amino acids. Unmatched junction bases numbered 12, after V lost 0 bases and J lost 3 bases. Germline-derived CDR1 and CDR2 are SNHLY and FYNNEI. The entire variable domain, with the rest obtained from reference TRBV2 and TRBJ2-3, is as follows: EPEVTQTPSHQVTQMGQEVILRCVPISNHLYFYWYRQILGQKVEFLVSFYNNEISEKSEIFDDQFSVERPDGSNFTLKIRSTKLEDSAMYFCASSEAGLHELAGTDTQYFGPGTRLTVL.

This clonotype was recorded at least ten times. The rearrangement joins TRBV5-6 to TRBJ2-1; TRBD2 matches at 11 bases. Germline values: CDR1 SGHDT, CDR2 YYEEEE. Trimming cost V 10 bases and J 0 bases; bases outside gene matches: 9. The CDR3 spans 16 residues. The CDR3 nucleotides read TGTGCCGGAACTAGCGGGGGCCCTTTCTCCTACAATGAGCAGTTCTTC. Its translation: CAGTSGGPFSYNEQFF.

The chain uses TRBV6-2 or TRBV6-3 and TRBJ2-7; 10 bases match TRBD1. CDR1 is MNHEY, CDR2 SVGEGT, per germline. This CDR3 is built from 16 residues. The trim removed 5 bases at V and 0 bases at J, leaving 7 bases unmatched. CDR3 nucleotides: TGTGCCAGCAGTCGGACAGGGGGAATGAGCTCCTACGAGCAGTACTTC. As protein: CASSRTGGMSSYEQYF.

This clonotype was recorded a few times. The chain carries TRBV19 and TRBJ1-1, with D tentatively TRBD1 (5 bases). With 5 bases removed from V and 5 bases from J, the gap between germline ends came to 12 bases. Germline values: CDR1 LNHDA, CDR2 SQIVND (reference sequence). The CDR3 has 13 residues. The CDR3 loop reads CASSDNGGTEAFF. The DNA for the CDR3 is TGTGCCAGTAGTGACAACGGGGGGACTGAAGCTTTCTTT.

The chain combines TRBV6-5 with TRBJ2-5; D is uncertain. The CDR3 spans 13 residues. V dropped 2 bases and J dropped 7 bases, with 11 bases sitting between them. From germline, CDR1 is MNHEY and CDR2 SVGAGI. DNA for the CDR3: TGTGCCAGCAGTTACCGAGCCGGGCCGACCCAGTACTTC. Its translation: CASSYRAGPTQYF.

This clonotype was found a few times. The rearrangement links TRBV5-5 to TRBJ2-1; D not certain. V lost 1 base and J 2 bases, leaving 13 bases between the germline ends. Germline assignment: CDR1 SGHKS and CDR2 YYEKEE (reference sequence). The CDR3 runs 16 residues. The DNA for the CDR3 is TGTGCCAGCAGCTTGCCCCAGAAGCCTCCCTACAATGAGCAGTTCTTC. This codes for CASSLPQKPPYNEQFF.